This TCR beta chain was sequenced for a study of T cell repertoires in cytomegalovirus infection. Study summary: Matching HLA type, along with CMV infection, was indicated by public TCR beta signatures.

TCRdb passed the reads through MiXCR, listing each CDR3 protein once. The sample shows fewer than 950,000 distinct CDR3 sequences, around a third of them seen only once. This clonotype has a count of ten or more. What it recognizes is unknown. The source is a human donor in good health (CMV status not recorded). Some clones in this sample may be carry-over from other donors' samples. The sequencing used cultured CD8+ T cells from PBMCs, collected from culture after CMV antigen stimulation.

The CDR3 sequence: CASSQTEGIGYTF. CDR3 DNA sequence: TGTGCCAGCAGCCAGACAGAGGGTATAGGCTACACCTTC. The J gene is TRBJ1-2, the V gene TRBV7-2; maybe TRBD1 (5 bases). The CDR3 is 13 amino acids. Trimming shortened V by 5 bases and J by 8 bases, and 15 bases separated the two germline ends. Germline loops: CDR1 SGHTA, CDR2 FQGNSA. The full variable domain, rest sourced from reference TRBV7-2 and TRBJ1-2, is GAGVSQSPSNKVTEKGKDVELRCDPISGHTALYWYRQSLGQGLEFLIYFQGNSAPDKSGLPSDRFSAERTGGSVSTLTIQRTQQEDSAVYLCASSQTEGIGYTFGSGTRLTVV.